This TCR beta chain was sequenced during a study of Ad26.COV2.S vaccination and SARS-CoV-2 variants. Across the whole study: Each vaccinee took Ad26.COV2.S intramuscularly, once or twice 56 days apart. Regarding the study as a whole: The placebo group had lower spike-specific TCR breadth than the vaccine recipients did. Vaccinated and placebo-treated recipients had similar non-spike TCR breadth.

About this clone itself: Its antigen is not identified.

Using immunoSEQ multiplex PCR, the repertoire was profiled, and TCRdb retains in-frame clones only, with some absent. There are some 480,000 clones in the sample; approximately 88% occur only once, and 10% to 15% lies in the top ten. The CDR3 has 13 residues. Looked up from germline, CDR1 is MNHEY and CDR2 is SVGEGT. Trimming stripped 5 bases from V and 5 bases from J, with 12 bases between. As for treatment: about 20 received Ad26.COV2.S at low or high dose, single or two shots; about 5 received placebo; per-sample allocation not given. Day 63 following the first vaccine or placebo injection was when the samples were taken. Participants' vaccine, an Ad26 vector, delivered Wuhan-strain SARS-CoV-2 spike.

The sequencing here drew on peripheral blood, taken in a trial of Ad26.COV2.S vaccine versus placebo. The clonotype was recovered from a person aged 18 to 65 who received the Ad26.COV2.S COVID-19 vaccine or a placebo. The chain has TRBV6-2 or TRBV6-3 and TRBJ2-5, with D perhaps being TRBD1 or TRBD2 (5 bases each). CDR3 bases: TGTGCCAGCAGTCGGGGCCACCCCGAGACCCAGTACTTC. Translation: CASSRGHPETQYF.